This TCR beta chain was obtained from a study of blood T cell repertoires in COVID-19. Across the whole study: Researchers got acute and convalescent COVID-19 samples from the United States, Italy and Spain. The analysed material was cDNA or gDNA that came from T cells, B-cell-depleted T cells, or PBMCs.

CDR1 is SGHTA, CDR2 FQGNSA, per germline. Trimming at V came to 3 bases and at J to 0 bases, leaving 5 bases not matched to a gene. This CDR3 has 17 residues. The authors' processing: From reference gene primer amplification, estimates of nucleated cell counts were derived. The method was immunoSEQ multiplex PCR; TCRdb's version includes in-frame clones alone and lacks a portion of them. V and J calls and clone size come straight from that table; D and trimming were deduced from the DNA. This sample has around 70,000 clones, with 80% found just once. V is TRBV7-2 and J is TRBJ2-6; 7 nucleotides line up with TRBD2. This receptor was identified in a human donor in a cohort sampled during active COVID-19. Sequencing was performed on peripheral blood. Here the CDR3 reads CASSFRLARSGANVLTF. DNA for the CDR3: TGTGCCAGCAGCTTCCGACTAGCCCGCTCTGGGGCCAACGTCCTGACTTTC.